These 3 T cell receptor beta chains came from one sample sequenced in a study of cytomegalovirus exposure and HLA in healthy donors. The primer mix had 60 Vbeta and 13 Jbeta primers. Produced via immunoSEQ multiplex PCR; TCRdb's table is partial and in-frame only. The sample has 160,000 or so clones; 65% to 85% are singletons. The sequenced sample consisted of PBMCs. These receptors were taken from a young woman in good health and CMV-seronegative.

This clone was found once. V usage is TRBV7-9 and J usage is TRBJ1-2, with unresolved D. Trimming removed 2 bases at V and 2 bases at J, with 12 bases between. Germline lookup yields CDR1 SEHNR and CDR2 FQNEAQ (reference sequence). The CDR3 extends over 15 amino acids. The CDR3 loop reads CASSLSEGPNYGYTF. The CDR3 DNA reads as TGTGCCAGCAGCTTATCCGAGGGCCCGAACTATGGCTACACCTTC.

This rearrangement joins TRBV6-1 to TRBJ2-2; D gene unclear. The V end lost 5 bases, the J end lost 2 bases, and 9 bases lay between the germline ends. Germline V lookup: CDR1 MNHNS, CDR2 SASEGT. The CDR3 is 14 residues long. The CDR3 DNA is TGTGCCAGCAGTTTGCCTAGAAACACCGGGGAGCTGTTTTTT. Residues: CASSLPRNTGELFF.

The chain links TRBV11-2 to TRBJ1-1; unclear D gene. Germline V gives CDR1 SGHAT, CDR2 FQNNGV. Trimming left V 0 bases short and J 2 bases short, with 7 bases between. The CDR3 is made up of 14 amino acids. The CDR3 is CASSLDTANTEAFF. Written as DNA, the CDR3 is TGTGCCAGCAGCTTAGATACAGCCAACACTGAAGCTTTCTTT.